This T cell receptor (beta chain) was sequenced in a study of T cells after yellow fever vaccination. Study results and limitations: There was a possibility that FACS-sorted repertoires contained abundant clonotypes contaminating from the bulk population. Post-booster repertoires again held most primary-vaccination clones (roughly 95% CD4, over 80% CD8).

UMIs were added to TCR cDNA along with a universal primer site when it was made by 5'RACE template switching. One entry per CDR3 protein, called by TCRdb with MiXCR from the 5' RACE reads. Among 550,000 or so distinct CDR3 sequences listed, roughly 21% were seen once. Details on this clonotype: Its cognate antigen is unknown.

The V and J ends lost 6 bases and 4 bases respectively, with 8 bases between them. This CDR3 is 12 amino acids long. Germline loops: CDR1 MGHDK, CDR2 SYGVNS. The chain has TRBV25-1 and TRBJ2-3; tentatively, D is TRBD2 (6 bases). This TCR came from a man aged 30 to 45 who received the YFV17D yellow fever vaccine. Sequences were derived from PBMCs, sampled 15 days after the yellow fever booster vaccination. The CDR3 DNA follows: TGTGCCAGCAGGCGGGATGCAGATACGCAGTATTTT. Translation gives CASRRDADTQYF.